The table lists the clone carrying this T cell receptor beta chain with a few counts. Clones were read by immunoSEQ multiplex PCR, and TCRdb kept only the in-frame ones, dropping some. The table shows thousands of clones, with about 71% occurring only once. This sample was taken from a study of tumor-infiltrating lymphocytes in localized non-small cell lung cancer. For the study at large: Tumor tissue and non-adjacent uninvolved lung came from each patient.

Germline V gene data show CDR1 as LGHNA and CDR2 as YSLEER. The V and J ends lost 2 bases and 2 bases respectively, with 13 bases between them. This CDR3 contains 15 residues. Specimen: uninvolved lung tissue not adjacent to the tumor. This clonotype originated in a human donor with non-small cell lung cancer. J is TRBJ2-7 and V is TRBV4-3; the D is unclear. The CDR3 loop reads CASSQTQQGTYEQYF. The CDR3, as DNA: TGCGCCAGCAGCCAAACACAACAAGGCACCTACGAGCAGTACTTC.